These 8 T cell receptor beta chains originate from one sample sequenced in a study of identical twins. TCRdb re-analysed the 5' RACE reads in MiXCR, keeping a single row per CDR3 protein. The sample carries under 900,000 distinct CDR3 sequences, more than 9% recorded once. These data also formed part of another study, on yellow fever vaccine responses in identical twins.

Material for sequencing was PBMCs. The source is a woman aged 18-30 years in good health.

The CDR3 DNA is TGTGCCAGCAGTCGCGGCTCCACGGGGGAGCAGTACGTC. Protein: CASSRGSTGEQYV. This sequence joins TRBV28 and TRBJ2-7, with TRBD2 as a possible D gene (5 bases). This CDR3 comprises 13 residues. Between the trimmed V and J ends, which lost 5 bases and 7 bases, there was a span of 15 bases. Germline V gives CDR1 MDHEN, CDR2 SYDVKM.

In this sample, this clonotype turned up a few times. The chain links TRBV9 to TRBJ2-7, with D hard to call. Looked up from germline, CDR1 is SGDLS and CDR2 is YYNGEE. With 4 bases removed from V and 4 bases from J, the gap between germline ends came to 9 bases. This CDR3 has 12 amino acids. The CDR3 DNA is TGTGCCAGCAGCAAGACCAATTACGAGCAGTACTTC. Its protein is CASSKTNYEQYF.

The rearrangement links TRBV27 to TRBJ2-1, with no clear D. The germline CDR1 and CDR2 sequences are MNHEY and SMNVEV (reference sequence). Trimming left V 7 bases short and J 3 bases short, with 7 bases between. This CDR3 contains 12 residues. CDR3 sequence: CASMANYNEQFF. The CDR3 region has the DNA TGTGCCAGCATGGCCAACTACAATGAGCAGTTCTTC.

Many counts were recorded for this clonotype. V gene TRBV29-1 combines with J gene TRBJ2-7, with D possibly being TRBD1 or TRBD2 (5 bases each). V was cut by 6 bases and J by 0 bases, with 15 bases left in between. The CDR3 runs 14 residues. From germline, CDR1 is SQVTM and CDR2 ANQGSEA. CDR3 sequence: CSVVGDLTSYEQYF. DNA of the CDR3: TGCAGCGTCGTCGGGGACCTAACCTCCTACGAGCAGTACTTC.

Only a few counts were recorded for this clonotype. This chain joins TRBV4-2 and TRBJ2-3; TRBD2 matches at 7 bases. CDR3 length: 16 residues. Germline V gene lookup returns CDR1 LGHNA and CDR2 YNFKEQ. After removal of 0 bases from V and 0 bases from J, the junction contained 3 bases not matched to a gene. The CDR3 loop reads CASSQDQLASTDTQYF. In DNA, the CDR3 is TGTGCCAGCAGCCAAGATCAACTAGCGAGCACAGATACGCAGTATTTT.

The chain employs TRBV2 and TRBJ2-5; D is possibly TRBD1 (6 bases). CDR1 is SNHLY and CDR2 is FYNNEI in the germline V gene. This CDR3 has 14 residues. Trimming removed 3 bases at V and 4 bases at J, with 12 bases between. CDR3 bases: TGTGCCAGCAGTGATAGGACAGCCTTAGAGACCCAGTACTTC. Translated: CASSDRTALETQYF.

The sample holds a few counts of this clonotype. CDR3 residues: CASSPRAPSSTDTQYF. DNA of the CDR3: TGTGCCAGCAGCCCCCGAGCTCCGTCGAGCACAGATACGCAGTATTTT. The chain carries TRBV11-2 and TRBJ2-3; D is ambiguous. Germline V gene data show CDR1 as SGHAT and CDR2 as FQNNGV. CDR3 length equals 16 residues. Trimming took 5 bases from V and 0 from J, leaving 15 bases between them. Complete variable domain (other parts from reference TRBV11-2 and TRBJ2-3): EAGVAQSPRYKIIEKRQSVAFWCNPISGHATLYWYQQILGQGPKLLIQFQNNGVVDDSQLPKDRFSAERLKGVDSTLKIQPAKLEDSAVYLCASSPRAPSSTDTQYFGPGTRLTVL.

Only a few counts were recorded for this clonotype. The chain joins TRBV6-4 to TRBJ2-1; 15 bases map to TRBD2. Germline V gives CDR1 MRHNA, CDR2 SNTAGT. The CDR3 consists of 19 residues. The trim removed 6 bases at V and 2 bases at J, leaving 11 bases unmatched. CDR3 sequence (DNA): TGTGCCAGCAGACCCCCAAGGACTAGCGGGAGGGAAGCCTACAATGAGCAGTTCTTC. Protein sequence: CASRPPRTSGREAYNEQFF.